This is a list of T cell receptor beta chains from one sample in a study of a mutant IDH1 vaccine in newly diagnosed glioma. Their specific antigens are unknown. Data came from immunoSEQ multiplex PCR; TCRdb stores just in-frame clones and leaves some out. The sample has tens of thousands of clones; about 81% are singletons. Specimen: PBMCs, collected from a glioma patient whose treatment included an IDH1 peptide vaccine. The receptors originated from a man aged 40-49 years with glioma. Each CDR3 is given without its conserved first and last residue. Clone size, where shown, is once, few, many, or a class for clones that have expanded.

>few|TRBV4-1|9|TRBJ1-2
ASSRDGGYT
>few|TRBV7-2|13|TRBJ1-5
ASSLQGGPNQPQH
>-|TRBV15|12|TRBJ2-3
ATSRVRGTDTQY
>many|TRBV6-4|12|TRBJ1-5
ASSMEGSNQPQH
>once|TRBV15|15|TRBJ1-5
ATSRDPMTGLNQPQH
>-|TRBV10-3|13|TRBJ1-2
AIRDRTQANYGYT
>-|TRBV10-2|9|TRBJ2-7
ASSETEEQY
>-|TRBV11-1|14|TRBJ2-1
ASSLGSGGAHNEQF
>-|TRBV19|14|TRBJ1-5
ASTSGDRISNQPQH
>few|TRBV7-9|12|TRBJ1-4
ASSFRTGGEKLF
>-|TRBV19|12|TRBJ2-2
ASSLKTATGELF
>-|TRBV28|16|TRBJ2-5
ASSHPTSGRAGEETQY
>once|TRBV30|14|TRBJ2-2
AWSLSLTSNTGELF
>-|TRBV9|14|TRBJ2-3
ASSVEPGGSTDTQY
>-|TRBV19|13|TRBJ2-1
ASSKTGALDNEQF
>-|TRBV15|15|TRBJ2-3
ATSRKGGQKGTDTQY
>-|TRBV6-1|13|TRBJ1-4
ASSEWPGYNEKLF
>once|TRBV2|13|-
ASSEALPGSYEQY
>once|TRBV5-1|13|TRBJ1-1
ASSLEMGVGTEAF
>-|TRBV18|15|TRBJ2-6
ASSASRGSSGANVLT
>few|TRBV5-6|10|TRBJ1-2
ASSSTGVGYT
>-|TRBV6-6|14|TRBJ2-1
ASSYSPSGLGNEQF
>once|TRBV16|12|TRBJ1-2
ASSRGQGGYGYT
>-|TRBV19|9|TRBJ1-5
ASSRGQPQH
>-|TRBV7-2|17|TRBJ2-2
ASSLTPSGRAGVTGELF
>-|TRBV6-6|11|TRBJ1-1
ASSRGARTEAF
>-|TRBV7-8|12|TRBJ2-3
ASSWSMPTDTQY
>-|TRBV19|15|TRBJ1-2
ASRTDLTDFRLDGYT
>-|TRBV6-5|9|TRBJ1-1
ASSEISEAF
>-|TRBV28|12|TRBJ1-5
ASSLVSRNQPQH
>-|TRBV28|15|TRBJ1-1
ASTLWERGLMNTEAF
>few|TRBV30|11|TRBJ1-1
AWRVTLGTEAF
>once|TRBV27|13|TRBJ2-1
ASSLDSLESNEQF
>-|TRBV15|15|TRBJ1-5
ATSREGTAFLNQPQH
>-|TRBV5-1|14|TRBJ2-3
ASSPVPGVSTDTQY
>many|TRBV30|12|TRBJ1-4
AWRGDRGNEKLF
>-|TRBV23-1|10|TRBJ1-1
ARFEGNTEAF
>-|TRBV7-2|12|TRBJ2-7
ASSSRRGDYEQY
>-|TRBV27|13|TRBJ2-7
ASSPRGTESYEQY
>few|TRBV18|11|TRBJ1-5
ASSPSGDQPQH
>-|TRBV2|14|TRBJ2-7
ASSGRGQGRAYEQY
>few|TRBV5-1|18|TRBJ1-2
ASSAPSRQGAIGANYGYT
>-|TRBV4-3|12|TRBJ2-7
ASSQAAGPYEQY
>few|TRBV4-1|13|TRBJ2-7
ASSQFKGPLYEQY
>-|TRBV9|15|TRBJ2-1
ASSVGPGGSSYNEQF
>few|TRBV18|14|TRBJ1-6
ASSPRQAERNSPLH
>-|TRBV6-6|9|TRBJ2-5
ASGLAETQY
>-|TRBV7-6|12|TRBJ2-7
ASSFLAGGYEQY
>few|TRBV7-2|13|TRBJ1-5
ASSLSKGGSQPQH
>-|TRBV4-2|14|TRBJ2-2
ASSQATSANTGELF
>-|TRBV28|12|TRBJ2-7
ASSFIGGGSKQY